The next 7 T cell receptor beta chains were all read from a single sample in a study of blood T cell repertoires in COVID-19. Assay: immunoSEQ multiplex PCR; the TCRdb copy retains only in-frame clones and omits some. The sample records around 190,000 clones, 83% being singletons. The specimen was peripheral blood. These TCRs come from a human donor in a cohort sampled during active COVID-19.

The genes are TRBV29-1 and TRBJ1-1; 8 bases are a match to TRBD1. The V segment lost 6 bases and the J segment 1 base; nucleotides outside the gene matches: 4. This CDR3 has 13 amino acids. Germline assignment: CDR1 SQVTM and CDR2 ANQGSEA. In DNA form, the CDR3 reads TGCAGCGTCCGCAGGGGGCCGAACACTGAAGCTTTCTTT. This encodes CSVRRGPNTEAFF.

J is TRBJ1-4 and V is TRBV29-1; D remains ambiguous. The CDR3 contains 14 residues. The germline V and J ends were trimmed by 1 base and 8 bases, with 14 bases remaining between them. Germline CDR1 reads SQVTM; CDR2 reads ANQGSEA. The CDR3 DNA is TGCAGCGTTGAAGGGGCGGGAGTCGGGGAAAAACTGTTTTTT. Translating it yields CSVEGAGVGEKLFF. The variable domain in full, with the rest retrieved from reference TRBV29-1 and TRBJ1-4, is SAVISQKPSRDICQRGTSLTIQCQVDSQVTMMFWYRQQPGQSLTLIATANQGSEATYESGFVIDKFPISRPNLTFSTLTVSNMSPEDSSIYLCSVEGAGVGEKLFFGSGTQLSVL.

V and J are TRBV24-1 and TRBJ2-3; TRBD2 is a possible D gene (6 bases). Germline CDR1 KGHDR, CDR2 SFDVKD. V was shortened by 2 bases and J by 1 base, with 15 bases between the two germline ends. The CDR3 totals 17 residues. The CDR3 is CATSDWGAGSRTDTQYF. CDR3 sequence (DNA): TGTGCCACCAGTGATTGGGGTGCGGGGAGCCGCACAGATACGCAGTATTTT.

The chain combines TRBV6-2 or TRBV6-3 with TRBJ2-2; 10 nucleotides line up with TRBD2. The CDR3 has 16 amino acids. Germline V gives CDR1 MNHEY, CDR2 SVGEGT. V was pared by 5 bases and J by 3 bases, with 6 bases of the junction left unmatched. The CDR3 DNA sequence: TGTGCCAGCAGTAGGCCTAGCGGGAGATACACCGGGGAGCTGTTTTTT. Protein: CASSRPSGRYTGELFF.

This chain links TRBV7-8 with TRBJ1-1; 9 bases map to TRBD1. With 3 bases clipped from V and 1 base from J, the junction kept 3 bases outside the gene matches. This CDR3 has 15 amino acids. The V gene's germline CDR1 is SGHVS and CDR2 FQNEAQ. CDR3 DNA sequence: TGTGCCAGCAGCTTCCGGGACAGGGAGAACACTGAAGCTTTCTTT. The encoded protein is CASSFRDRENTEAFF.

The chain couples TRBV3-1 (or the pseudogene TRBV3-2) to TRBJ1-4; D ambiguous. Germline V CDR1 and CDR2: LGHDT, YNNKEL (reference sequence). V lost 0 bases and J 0 bases, leaving 8 bases between the germline ends. The CDR3 has 16 residues. CDR3 loop: CASSQDRTSTNEKLFF. CDR3 sequence (DNA): TGTGCCAGCAGCCAAGATCGGACTTCAACTAATGAAAAACTGTTTTTT.

The chain carries TRBV6-2 or TRBV6-3 and TRBJ1-2; D is possibly TRBD1 (6 bases). In germline, CDR1 is MNHEY, CDR2 SVGEGT. V lost 0 bases and J lost 7, with 9 bases in between. The CDR3 runs 13 residues. Written as DNA, the CDR3 is TGTGCCAGCAGTTACTCCCAAGGGGGTGGCTACACCTTC. Its protein is CASSYSQGGGYTF.